This entry describes one T cell receptor (beta chain). This sample was taken from a study of T cells in Graves' hyperthyroidism and ophthalmopathy. Patients with uncontrolled infections, other autoimmune diseases, pregnancy or lactation were excluded. Looked up from germline, CDR1 is MDHEN and CDR2 is SYDVKM. V dropped 5 bases and J dropped 5 bases, with 15 bases sitting between them. This CDR3 is built from 14 residues. Amplification yielded TCR beta CDR3 regions, with RNA transcripts as the source. First-round RT-PCR targeting the TCR CDR3 was performed with the HTBI primer set. MiXCR was run by TCRdb on the multiplex PCR reads, yielding one entry per CDR3 protein. The repertoire consists of about 570,000 distinct CDR3 sequences, with about half occurring once and the leading ten covering under 20%.

The chain couples TRBV28 to TRBJ1-2; D is possibly TRBD1 (5 bases). This TCR was sampled from an adult woman with Graves' disease, either hyperthyroidism or ophthalmopathy (not recorded which). The sequencing input was peripheral blood or thyroid tissue (not recorded which). The CDR3 sequence: CASSPGTFFYGYTF. In DNA, the CDR3 is TGTGCCAGCAGTCCCGGGACCTTCTTTTATGGCTACACCTTC.